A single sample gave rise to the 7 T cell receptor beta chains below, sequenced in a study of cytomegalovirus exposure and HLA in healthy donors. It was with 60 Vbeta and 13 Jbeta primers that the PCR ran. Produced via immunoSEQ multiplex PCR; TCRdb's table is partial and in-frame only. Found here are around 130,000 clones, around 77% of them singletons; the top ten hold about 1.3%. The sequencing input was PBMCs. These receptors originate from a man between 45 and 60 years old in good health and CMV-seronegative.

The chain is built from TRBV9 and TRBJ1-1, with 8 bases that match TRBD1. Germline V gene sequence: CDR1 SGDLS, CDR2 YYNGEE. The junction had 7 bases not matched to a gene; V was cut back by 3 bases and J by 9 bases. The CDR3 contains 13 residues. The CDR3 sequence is CASSAGQGLQAFF. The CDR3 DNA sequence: TGTGCCAGCAGCGCCGGACAGGGCCTTCAAGCTTTCTTT.

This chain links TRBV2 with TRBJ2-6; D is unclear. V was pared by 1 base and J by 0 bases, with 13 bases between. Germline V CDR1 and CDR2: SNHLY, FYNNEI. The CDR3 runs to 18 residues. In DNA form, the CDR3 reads TGTGCCAGCAGTGAAGTCCCTCCCCTAGTCTCTGGGGCCAACGTCCTGACTTTC. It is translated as CASSEVPPLVSGANVLTF.

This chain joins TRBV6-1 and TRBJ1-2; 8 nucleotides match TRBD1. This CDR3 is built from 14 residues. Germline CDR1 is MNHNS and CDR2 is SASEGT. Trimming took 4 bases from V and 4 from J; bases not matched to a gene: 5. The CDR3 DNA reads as TGTGCCAGCAGTGGCGACAGGGGAACCTATGGCTACACCTTC. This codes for CASSGDRGTYGYTF.

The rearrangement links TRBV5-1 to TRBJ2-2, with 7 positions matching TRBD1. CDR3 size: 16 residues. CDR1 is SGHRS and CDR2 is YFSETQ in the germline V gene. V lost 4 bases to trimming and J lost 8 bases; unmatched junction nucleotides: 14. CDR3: CASSVNRGRGLGELFF. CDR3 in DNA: TGCGCCAGCAGCGTCAACAGGGGTCGAGGCTTGGGGGAGCTGTTTTTT.

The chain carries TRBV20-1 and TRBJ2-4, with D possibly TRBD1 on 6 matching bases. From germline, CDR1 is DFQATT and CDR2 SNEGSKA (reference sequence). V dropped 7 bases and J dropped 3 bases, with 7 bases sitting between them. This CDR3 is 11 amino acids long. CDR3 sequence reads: CSGQDKNIQYF. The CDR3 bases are TGCAGTGGACAGGACAAAAACATTCAGTACTTC.

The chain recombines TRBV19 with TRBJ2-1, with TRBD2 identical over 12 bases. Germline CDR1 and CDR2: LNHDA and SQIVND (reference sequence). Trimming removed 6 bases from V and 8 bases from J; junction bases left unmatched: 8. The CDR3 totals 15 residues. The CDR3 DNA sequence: TGTGCCAGTAGGGAACTAGCGGGAGGCGGGCATGAGCAGTTCTTC. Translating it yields CASRELAGGGHEQFF.

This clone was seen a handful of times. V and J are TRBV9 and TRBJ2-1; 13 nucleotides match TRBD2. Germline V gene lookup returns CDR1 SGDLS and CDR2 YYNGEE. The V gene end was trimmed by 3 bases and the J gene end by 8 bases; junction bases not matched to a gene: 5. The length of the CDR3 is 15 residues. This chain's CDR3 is CASSARLAGGDEQFF. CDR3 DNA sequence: TGTGCCAGCAGCGCCAGACTAGCGGGAGGCGATGAGCAGTTCTTC.